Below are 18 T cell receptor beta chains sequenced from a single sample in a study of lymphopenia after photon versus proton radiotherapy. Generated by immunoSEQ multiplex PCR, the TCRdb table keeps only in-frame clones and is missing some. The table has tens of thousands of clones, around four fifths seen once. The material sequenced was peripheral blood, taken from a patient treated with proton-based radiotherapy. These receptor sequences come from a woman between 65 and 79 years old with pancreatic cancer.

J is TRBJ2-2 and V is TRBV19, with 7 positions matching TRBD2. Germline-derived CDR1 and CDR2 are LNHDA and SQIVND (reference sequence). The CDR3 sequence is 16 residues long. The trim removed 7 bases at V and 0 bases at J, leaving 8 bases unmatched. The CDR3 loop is CASIITSGANTGELFF. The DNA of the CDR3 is TGTGCCAGTATTATTACCAGCGGGGCGAACACCGGGGAGCTGTTTTTT.

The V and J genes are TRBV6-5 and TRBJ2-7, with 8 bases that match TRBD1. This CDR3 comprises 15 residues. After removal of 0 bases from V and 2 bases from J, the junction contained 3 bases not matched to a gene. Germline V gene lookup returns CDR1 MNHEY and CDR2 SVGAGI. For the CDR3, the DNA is TGTGCCAGCAGTTACTCAGGGACAGGCCCCTACGAGCAGTACTTC. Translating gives CASSYSGTGPYEQYF.

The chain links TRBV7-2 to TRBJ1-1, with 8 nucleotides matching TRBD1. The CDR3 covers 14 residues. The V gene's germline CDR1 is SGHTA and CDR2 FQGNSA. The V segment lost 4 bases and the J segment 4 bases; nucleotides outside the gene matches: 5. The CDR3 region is CASSSTGGSTEAFF. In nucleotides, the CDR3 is TGTGCCAGCAGCTCAACAGGGGGGAGCACTGAAGCTTTCTTT.

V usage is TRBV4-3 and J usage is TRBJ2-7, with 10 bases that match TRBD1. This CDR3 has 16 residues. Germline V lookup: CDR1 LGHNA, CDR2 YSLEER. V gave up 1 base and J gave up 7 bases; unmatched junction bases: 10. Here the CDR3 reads CASSQAAGTGVGEQYF. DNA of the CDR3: TGCGCCAGCAGCCAAGCGGCGGGGACAGGGGTTGGAGAGCAGTACTTC.

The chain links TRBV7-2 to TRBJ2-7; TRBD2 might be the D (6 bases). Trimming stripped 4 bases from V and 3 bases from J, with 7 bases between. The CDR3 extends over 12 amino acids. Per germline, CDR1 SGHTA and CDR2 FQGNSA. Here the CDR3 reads CASSSGLYEQYF. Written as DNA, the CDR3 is TGTGCCAGCAGCTCGGGACTCTACGAGCAGTACTTC.

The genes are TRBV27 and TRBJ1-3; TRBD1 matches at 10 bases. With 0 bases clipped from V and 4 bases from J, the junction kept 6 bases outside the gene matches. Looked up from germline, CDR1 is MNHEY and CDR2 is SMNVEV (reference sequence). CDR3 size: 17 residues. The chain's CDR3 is CASSLSVSTGGGNTIYF. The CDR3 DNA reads TGTGCCAGCAGTTTATCGGTCTCGACAGGGGGCGGAAACACCATATATTTT.

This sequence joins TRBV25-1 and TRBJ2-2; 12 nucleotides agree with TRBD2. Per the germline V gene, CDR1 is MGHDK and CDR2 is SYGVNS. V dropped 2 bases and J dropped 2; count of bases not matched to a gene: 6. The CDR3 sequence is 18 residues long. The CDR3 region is CASSEATSGSSNTGELFF. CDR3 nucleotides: TGTGCCAGCAGTGAAGCGACTAGCGGGAGCAGTAACACCGGGGAGCTGTTTTTT.

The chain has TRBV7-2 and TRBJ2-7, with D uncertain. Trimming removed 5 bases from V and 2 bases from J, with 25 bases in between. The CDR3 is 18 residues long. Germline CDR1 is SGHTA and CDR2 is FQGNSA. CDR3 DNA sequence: TGTGCCAGCAGCCCCAGCCCCGTTGGTGCCTCCGCTCCCTACGAGCAGTACTTC. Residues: CASSPSPVGASAPYEQYF.

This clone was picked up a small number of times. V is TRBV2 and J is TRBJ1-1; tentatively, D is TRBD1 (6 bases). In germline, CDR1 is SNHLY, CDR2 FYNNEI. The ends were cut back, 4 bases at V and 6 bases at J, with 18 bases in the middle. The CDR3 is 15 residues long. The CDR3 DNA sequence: TGTGCCAGCAGTGTTCGATCAGGGGCGAAGGCTGAAGCTTTCTTT. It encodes CASSVRSGAKAEAFF.

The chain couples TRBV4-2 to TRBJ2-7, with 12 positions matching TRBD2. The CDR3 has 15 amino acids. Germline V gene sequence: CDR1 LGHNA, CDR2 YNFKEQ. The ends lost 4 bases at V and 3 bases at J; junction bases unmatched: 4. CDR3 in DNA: TGTGCCAGCAGCCTTCGACTAGCGGGAGACTACGAGCAGTACTTC. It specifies CASSLRLAGDYEQYF.

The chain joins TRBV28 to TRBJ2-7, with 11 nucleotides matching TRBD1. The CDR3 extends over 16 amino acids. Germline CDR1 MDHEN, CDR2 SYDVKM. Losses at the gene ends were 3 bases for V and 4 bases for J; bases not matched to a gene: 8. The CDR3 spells CASSLLRTGGAYEQYF. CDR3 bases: TGTGCCAGCAGTTTGCTGAGGACAGGGGGCGCGTACGAGCAGTACTTC.

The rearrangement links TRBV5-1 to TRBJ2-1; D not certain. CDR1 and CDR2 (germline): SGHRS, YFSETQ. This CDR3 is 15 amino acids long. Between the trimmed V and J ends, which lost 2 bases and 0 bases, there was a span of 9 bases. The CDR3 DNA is TGCGCCAGCAGCTTAGACCGTGGCTCCTACAATGAGCAGTTCTTC. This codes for CASSLDRGSYNEQFF.

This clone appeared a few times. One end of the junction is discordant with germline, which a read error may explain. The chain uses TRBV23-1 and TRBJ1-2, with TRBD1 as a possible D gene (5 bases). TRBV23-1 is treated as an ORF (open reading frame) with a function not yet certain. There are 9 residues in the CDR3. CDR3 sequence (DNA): TGCGCCAGCAGTCGGGGGTTTGGCTTC. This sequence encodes CASSRGFGF.

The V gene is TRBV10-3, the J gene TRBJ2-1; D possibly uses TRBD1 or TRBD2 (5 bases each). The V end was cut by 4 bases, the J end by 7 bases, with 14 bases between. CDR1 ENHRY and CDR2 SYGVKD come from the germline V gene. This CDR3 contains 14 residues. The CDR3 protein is CAISGSGPINEQFF. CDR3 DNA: TGTGCCATCAGTGGCTCGGGACCGATAAATGAGCAGTTCTTC.

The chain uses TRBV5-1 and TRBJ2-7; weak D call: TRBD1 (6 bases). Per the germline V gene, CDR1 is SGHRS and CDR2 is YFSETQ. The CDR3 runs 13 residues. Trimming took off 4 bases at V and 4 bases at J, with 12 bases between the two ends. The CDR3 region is CASSRNREYEQYF. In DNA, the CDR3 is TGCGCCAGCAGCCGTAACAGGGAATACGAGCAGTACTTC.

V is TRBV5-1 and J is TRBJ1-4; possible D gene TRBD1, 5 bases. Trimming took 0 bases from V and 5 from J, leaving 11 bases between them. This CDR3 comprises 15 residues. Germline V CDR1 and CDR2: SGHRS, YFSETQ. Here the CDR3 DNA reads TGCGCCAGCAGCTTGGAATGGGGCCTAAATGAAAAACTGTTTTTT. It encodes CASSLEWGLNEKLFF. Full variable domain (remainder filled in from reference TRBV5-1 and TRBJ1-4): KAGVTQTPRYLIKTRGQQVTLSCSPISGHRSVSWYQQTPGQGLQFLFEYFSETQRNKGNFPGRFSGRQFSNSRSEMNVSTLELGDSALYLCASSLEWGLNEKLFFGSGTQLSVL.

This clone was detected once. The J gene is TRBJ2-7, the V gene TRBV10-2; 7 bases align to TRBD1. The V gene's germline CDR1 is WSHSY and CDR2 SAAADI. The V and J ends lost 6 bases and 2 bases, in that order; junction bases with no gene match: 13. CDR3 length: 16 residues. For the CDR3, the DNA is TGCGCCAGCAGAAAACCTATAACAGGGGTGACCTACGAGCAGTACTTC. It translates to CASRKPITGVTYEQYF.

CDR3 sequence: CASSVWTSGRANEQFF. In DNA, the CDR3 is TGTGCCAGCAGCGTTTGGACTAGCGGGAGGGCCAATGAGCAGTTCTTC. This chain joins TRBV5-4 and TRBJ2-1; 15 positions match TRBD2. CDR1 is SGHNT, CDR2 YYREEE, per germline (reference sequence). This CDR3 is built from 16 residues. The V and J ends lost 4 bases and 6 bases, in that order; junction bases with no gene match: 5. Based on the CDR3 plus reference TRBV5-4 and TRBJ2-1, the full variable domain is ETGVTQSPTHLIKTRGQQVTLRCSSQSGHNTVSWYQQALGQGPQFIFQYYREEENGRGNFPPRFSGLQFPNYSSELNVNALELDDSALYLCASSVWTSGRANEQFFGPGTRLTVL.